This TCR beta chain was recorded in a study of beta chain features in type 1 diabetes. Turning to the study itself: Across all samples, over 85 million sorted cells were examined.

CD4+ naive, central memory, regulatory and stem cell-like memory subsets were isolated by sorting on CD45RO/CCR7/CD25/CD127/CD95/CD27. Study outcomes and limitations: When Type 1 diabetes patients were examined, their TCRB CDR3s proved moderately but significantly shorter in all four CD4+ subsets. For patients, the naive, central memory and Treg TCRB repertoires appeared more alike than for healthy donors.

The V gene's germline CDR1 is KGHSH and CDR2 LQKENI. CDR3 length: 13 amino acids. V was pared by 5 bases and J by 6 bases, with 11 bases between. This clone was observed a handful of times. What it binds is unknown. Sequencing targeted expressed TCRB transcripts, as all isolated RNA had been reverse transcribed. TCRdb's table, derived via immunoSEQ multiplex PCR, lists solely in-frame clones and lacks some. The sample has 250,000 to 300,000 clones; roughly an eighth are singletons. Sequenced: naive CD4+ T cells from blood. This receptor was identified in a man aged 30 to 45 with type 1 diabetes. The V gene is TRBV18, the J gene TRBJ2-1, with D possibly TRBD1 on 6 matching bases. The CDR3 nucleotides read TGTGCCAGCTCAGCTTACAGGGCCAATGAGCAGTTCTTC. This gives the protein CASSAYRANEQFF.